The entry below gives a single T cell receptor beta chain sequence along with its context. Its specificity is not known. The time point: pre-sensitization, week 0. Stated treatment: therapeutic diphenylcyclopropenone sensitization with weekly scalp DPC. Blood sampling occurred before each patch-test application. Germline assignment: CDR1 MDHEN and CDR2 SYDVKM. Trimming shortened V by 5 bases and J by 0 bases, and 11 bases separated the two germline ends. The CDR3 loop spans 15 amino acids. Individual cDNA molecules each carried unique molecular identifiers attached by the library. TCRdb itself ran the RACE reads through MiXCR, one entry per CDR3 protein. The data contain 300,000 to 450,000 distinct CDR3 sequences, 5.1% of them seen just once; the ten biggest clones take up 2% to 3%. These data come from a study of human T cells and chemical hapten exposure. Whole-study findings and limits: In comparison with controls, expanded TCRs gave rise to a significantly larger number of large CDR3 similarity clusters. With DPC sensitization, TCRs exceeding 1 in 1000 frequency showed no change.

The chain links TRBV28 to TRBJ1-5; D is possibly TRBD1 (6 bases). The TCR sequence derives from a woman between 45 and 65 years old with alopecia areata. Some clones in this sample may be carry-over from other donors' samples. This sample comprised whole blood, obtained in connection with sensitization to the hapten diphenylcyclopropenone (DPC). As DNA, the CDR3 is TGTGCCAGCAGTGGAGGACAGACTAGCAATCAGCCCCAGCATTTT. This sequence encodes CASSGGQTSNQPQHF. Combining the CDR3 with reference TRBV28 and TRBJ1-5 gives the whole variable domain DVKVTQSSRYLVKRTGEKVFLECVQDMDHENMFWYRQDPGLGLRLIYFSYDVKMKEKGDIPEGYSVSREKKERFSLILESASTNQTSMYLCASSGGQTSNQPQHFGDGTRLSIL.